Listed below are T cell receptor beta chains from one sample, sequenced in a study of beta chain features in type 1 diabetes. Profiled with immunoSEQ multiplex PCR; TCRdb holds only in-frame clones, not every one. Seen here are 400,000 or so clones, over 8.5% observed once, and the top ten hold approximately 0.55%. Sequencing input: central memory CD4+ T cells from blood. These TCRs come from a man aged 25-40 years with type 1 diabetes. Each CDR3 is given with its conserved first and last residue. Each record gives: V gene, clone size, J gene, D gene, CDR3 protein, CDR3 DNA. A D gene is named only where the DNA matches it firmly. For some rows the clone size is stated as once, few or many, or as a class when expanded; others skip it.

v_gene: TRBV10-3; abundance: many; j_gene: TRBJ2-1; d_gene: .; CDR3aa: CAILRESEDEQFF; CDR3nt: TGTGCCATTCTCCGGGAGTCCGAAGATGAGCAGTTCTTC
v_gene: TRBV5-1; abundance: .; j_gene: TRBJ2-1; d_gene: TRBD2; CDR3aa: CASRSSGTTYNEQFF; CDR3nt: TGCGCCAGCAGATCTAGCGGGACCACCTACAATGAGCAGTTCTTC
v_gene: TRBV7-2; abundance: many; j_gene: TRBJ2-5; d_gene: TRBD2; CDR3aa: CASSPGQTSGSQTQYF; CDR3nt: TGTGCCAGCAGCCCTGGGCAAACTAGCGGGAGCCAGACCCAGTACTTC
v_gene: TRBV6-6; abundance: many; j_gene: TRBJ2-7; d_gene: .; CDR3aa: CASSATRETYEQYF; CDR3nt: TGTGCCAGCAGTGCCACCAGGGAAACCTACGAGCAGTACTTC
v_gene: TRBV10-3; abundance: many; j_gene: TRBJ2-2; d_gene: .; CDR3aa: CAISDKPTGELFF; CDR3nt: TGTGCCATCAGTGACAAGCCCACCGGGGAGCTGTTTTTT
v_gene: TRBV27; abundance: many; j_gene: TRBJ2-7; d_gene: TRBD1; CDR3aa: CASSYRTGSYEQYF; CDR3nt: TGTGCCAGCAGTTATAGGACAGGTTCCTACGAGCAGTACTTC
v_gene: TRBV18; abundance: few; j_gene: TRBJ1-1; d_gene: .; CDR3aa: CASSRTGSSTEAFF; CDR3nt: TGTGCCAGCTCACGCACAGGGTCCAGCACTGAAGCTTTCTTT
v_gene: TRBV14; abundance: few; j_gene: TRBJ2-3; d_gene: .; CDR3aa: CASSPRRDPGDTQYF; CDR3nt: TGTGCCAGCAGCCCACGCAGGGATCCAGGAGATACGCAGTATTTT
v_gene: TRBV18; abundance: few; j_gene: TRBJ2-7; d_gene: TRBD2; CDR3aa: CASSPSLGREGEQYF; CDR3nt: TGTGCCAGCTCACCCTCTTTGGGGAGGGAGGGCGAGCAGTACTTC
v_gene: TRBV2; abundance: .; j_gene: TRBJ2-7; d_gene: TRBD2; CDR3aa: CASSDPGLAGGWKQYF; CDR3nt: TGTGCCAGCAGTGACCCCGGACTAGCGGGAGGGTGGAAGCAGTACTTC
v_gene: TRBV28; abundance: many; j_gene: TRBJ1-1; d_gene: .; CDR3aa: CASPPAPGVGTEAFF; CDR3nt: TGTGCCAGCCCCCCGGCCCCAGGGGTTGGCACTGAAGCTTTCTTT
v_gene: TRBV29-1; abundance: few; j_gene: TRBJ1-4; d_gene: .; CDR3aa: CSVVRTGTDEKLFF; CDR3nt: TGCAGCGTTGTTAGGACCGGGACTGATGAAAAACTGTTTTTT
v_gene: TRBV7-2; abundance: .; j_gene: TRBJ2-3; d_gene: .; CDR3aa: CASSGSDTQYF; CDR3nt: TGTGCCAGCAGCGGTTCTGATACGCAGTATTTT
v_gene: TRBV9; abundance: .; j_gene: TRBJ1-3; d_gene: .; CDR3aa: CASTVGFSGNTIYF; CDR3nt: TGTGCCAGCACGGTGGGATTCTCTGGAAACACCATATATTTT
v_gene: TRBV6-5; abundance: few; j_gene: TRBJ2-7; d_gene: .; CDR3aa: CASSYSIIGSSYEQYF; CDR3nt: TGTGCCAGCAGTTACTCGATAATCGGCAGCTCCTACGAGCAGTACTTC
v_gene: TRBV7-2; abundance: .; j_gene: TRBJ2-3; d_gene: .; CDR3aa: CASSFIPNSGTDTQYF; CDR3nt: TGTGCCAGCAGCTTCATTCCGAACTCTGGTACAGATACGCAGTATTTT
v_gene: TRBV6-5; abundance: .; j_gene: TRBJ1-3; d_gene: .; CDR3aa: CASRTGAGNTIYF; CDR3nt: TGTGCCAGCAGGACGGGGGCTGGAAACACCATATATTTT
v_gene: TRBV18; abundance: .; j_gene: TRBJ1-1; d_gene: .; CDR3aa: CASSPRTDLDTEAFF; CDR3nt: TGTGCCAGCTCACCACGGACGGACCTTGACACTGAAGCTTTCTTT
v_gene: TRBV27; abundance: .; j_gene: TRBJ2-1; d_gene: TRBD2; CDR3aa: CASRRETAYNEQFF; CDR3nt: TGTGCCAGCAGGCGGGAGACGGCCTACAATGAGCAGTTCTTC
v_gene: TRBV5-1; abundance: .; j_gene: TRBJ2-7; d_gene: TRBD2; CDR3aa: CASSELAGTLYEQYF; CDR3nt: TGCGCCAGCAGCGAACTAGCGGGGACCCTTTACGAGCAGTACTTC
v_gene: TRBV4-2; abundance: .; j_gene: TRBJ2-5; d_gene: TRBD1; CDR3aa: CASSQEPDRGSQETQYF; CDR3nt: TGTGCCAGCAGCCAAGAACCGGACAGGGGGTCCCAAGAGACCCAGTACTTC